This TCR beta chain emerged from a study of beta chain features in type 1 diabetes. This clone came up a few times. Between the trimmed V and J ends, which lost 0 bases and 5 bases, there was a span of 12 bases. The CDR3 consists of 15 residues. Germline V CDR1 and CDR2: SGHAT, FQNNGV. Since all of the isolated RNA was reverse transcribed, expressed TCRB transcripts were what got sequenced. The assay was immunoSEQ multiplex PCR, and TCRdb's table has in-frame clones only and misses some. Here the sample spans some 240,000 clones, about a tenth being singletons. The sequenced material came from central memory CD4+ T cells from blood. The origin of this receptor is a man in his late teens or twenties in good health. The rearrangement uses TRBV11-2 and TRBJ2-3; no clear D gene. The CDR3 nucleotides are TGTGCCAGCAGCTTAGATGTGCCGGGCGGAGATACGCAGTATTTT. Its translation is CASSLDVPGGDTQYF.